The 26 T cell receptor beta chains below were found in one sample sequenced in a study of beta chain features in type 1 diabetes. Expressed TCRB transcripts got sequenced, as all isolated RNA was reverse transcribed. Data came from immunoSEQ multiplex PCR; TCRdb stores just in-frame clones and leaves some out. The table lists over 150,000 clones, about 13% of them singletons. The sample comprised central memory CD4+ T cells from blood. The source is a woman aged 18-29 years in good health.

This chain connects TRBV9 to TRBJ2-2; the match to TRBD2 covers 7 bases. From germline, CDR1 is SGDLS and CDR2 YYNGEE. The CDR3 consists of 15 residues. V lost 1 base, J lost 3 bases, and 3 bases stayed unmatched. Written as DNA, the CDR3 is TGTGCCAGCAGCGTAATGGGGGGGGACACCGGGGAGCTGTTTTTT. This sequence encodes CASSVMGGDTGELFF.

The J gene is TRBJ1-2, the V gene TRBV7-9; TRBD1 matches at 7 bases. The CDR3 runs to 14 residues. Germline CDR1 SEHNR, CDR2 FQNEAQ (reference sequence). V dropped 5 bases and J dropped 6; count of bases not matched to a gene: 9. CDR3 DNA: TGTGCCAGCAGCATACAGGGGCTGTGGGATGGCTACACCTTC. It codes for CASSIQGLWDGYTF.

In its sample, this clone was seen a few times. The CDR3 region is CASRQGGSNEKLFF. CDR3 bases: TGCGCCAGTCGACAGGGGGGTTCTAATGAAAAACTGTTTTTT. This chain joins TRBV5-1 and TRBJ1-4, with 9 bases aligning to TRBD1. The CDR3 runs 14 residues. Losses at the gene ends were 8 bases for V and 3 bases for J; bases not matched to a gene: 5. Germline V gene lookup returns CDR1 SGHRS and CDR2 YFSETQ.

This chain links TRBV4-1 with TRBJ2-3, with TRBD1 matching 8 bases. Germline V gene data show CDR1 as MGHRA and CDR2 as YSYEKL. The CDR3 sequence is 15 residues long. Trimming removed 1 base from V and 4 bases from J; junction bases left unmatched: 4. The CDR3 nucleotides read TGCGCCAGCAGCCAAGGACAGGGGAATGCAGATACGCAGTATTTT. The encoded protein is CASSQGQGNADTQYF.

This clone was observed at least ten times. This rearrangement joins TRBV5-4 to TRBJ2-1, with TRBD2 matching over 13 bases. The CDR3 sequence is 16 residues long. Germline CDR1 reads SGHNT; CDR2 reads YYREEE (reference sequence). The V and J ends lost 2 bases and 7 bases, in that order; junction bases with no gene match: 6. The DNA of the CDR3 is TGTGCCAGCAGCTTCCGGACTAGCGGGAGTGGGAATGAGCAGTTCTTC. Protein: CASSFRTSGSGNEQFF.

V gene TRBV4-2 combines with J gene TRBJ1-2; TRBD1 matches at 7 bases. The germline V gene encodes CDR1 LGHNA and CDR2 YNFKEQ. Unmatched junction bases numbered 9, after V lost 4 bases and J lost 7 bases. This CDR3 contains 14 residues. CDR3 sequence: CASSPGGTSGGYTF. The CDR3 region has the DNA TGTGCCAGCAGCCCAGGGGGTACCTCCGGTGGCTACACCTTC.

The V call is TRBV15, the J call TRBJ2-5; 13 bases map to TRBD2. Germline CDR1 is LNHNV and CDR2 is YYDKDF (reference sequence). V lost 5 bases to trimming and J lost 4 bases; unmatched junction nucleotides: 10. The CDR3 consists of 17 residues. CDR3 sequence reads: CATSDPGLAGRGETQYF. The CDR3 nucleotides are TGTGCCACCAGCGATCCGGGACTAGCGGGGAGGGGAGAGACCCAGTACTTC.

This clone has a handful of counts. The chain combines TRBV28 with TRBJ2-7; 9 nucleotides match TRBD2. Germline V CDR1 and CDR2: MDHEN, SYDVKM. The CDR3 is 14 residues long. The V gene end was trimmed by 5 bases and the J gene end by 2 bases; junction bases not matched to a gene: 4. CDR3 loop: CASSETSGAYEQYF. In DNA, the CDR3 is TGTGCCAGCAGTGAGACTAGCGGAGCCTACGAGCAGTACTTC.

This clone showed up just a few times. The chain employs TRBV5-4 and TRBJ2-2; D possibly corresponds to TRBD2 (5 bases). This CDR3 is built from 17 residues. Trimming stripped 2 bases from V and 7 bases from J, with 21 bases between. The germline CDR1 and CDR2 sequences are SGHNT and YYREEE (reference sequence). Here the CDR3 DNA reads TGTGCCAGCAGCTTACTCGGGTCGGGGAGCTCCCGCGGGGAGCTGTTTTTT. Its protein is CASSLLGSGSSRGELFF.

The chain is built from TRBV21-1 and TRBJ2-1; TRBD2 reflects the table's D call only, with no check against the DNA. TRBV21-1 is a pseudogene. The CDR3 has 15 amino acids. CDR3 amino acids: CASSKAQRPDNEQFF. The CDR3 bases are TGTGCCAGCAGCAAAGCCCAGCGGCCCGACAATGAGCAGTTCTTC.

The chain combines TRBV2 with TRBJ1-2, with 7 bases matching TRBD1. With 6 bases clipped from V and 8 bases from J, the junction kept 9 bases outside the gene matches. The CDR3 consists of 13 residues. Germline loops: CDR1 SNHLY, CDR2 FYNNEI. CDR3 loop: CASRNQGVQGYTF. DNA for the CDR3: TGTGCCAGCAGAAACCAGGGGGTTCAAGGCTACACCTTC. Looking up the rest from reference TRBV2 and TRBJ1-2 gives the full variable domain: EPEVTQTPSHQVTQMGQEVILRCVPISNHLYFYWYRQILGQKVEFLVSFYNNEISEKSEIFDDQFSVERPDGSNFTLKIRSTKLEDSAMYFCASRNQGVQGYTFGSGTRLTVV.

The table lists this clone with a few counts. This chain uses TRBV28 with TRBJ2-1; D unresolved. V was clipped by 7 bases and J by 4 bases, with 11 bases between them. Germline assignment: CDR1 MDHEN and CDR2 SYDVKM. The CDR3 is 13 amino acids. CDR3 sequence reads: CASTLAGYNEQFF. The CDR3 nucleotides are TGTGCCAGCACCCTCGCAGGATACAATGAGCAGTTCTTC.

The genes are TRBV30 and TRBJ2-3; D unresolved. Deletions cut 3 bases from V and 1 base from J, with 11 bases between. The CDR3 has 14 residues. Germline V lookup: CDR1 GTSNPN, CDR2 SVGIG (reference sequence). This CDR3 reads CAWSPRWGTDTQYF. In nucleotides, the CDR3 is TGTGCCTGGAGCCCCAGGTGGGGCACAGATACGCAGTATTTT.

This clone was detected only a few times. Written as DNA, the CDR3 is TGTGCCACCAGCGGACTAGCGGGAGGGCCGAACGAGCAGTACTTC. It translates to CATSGLAGGPNEQYF. The chain recombines TRBV15 with TRBJ2-7; 15 nucleotides match TRBD2. The V segment lost 5 bases and the J segment 5 bases; nucleotides outside the gene matches: 4. Germline V gives CDR1 LNHNV, CDR2 YYDKDF (reference sequence). This CDR3 has 15 residues.

J is TRBJ1-1 and V is TRBV6-5, with a possible D match to TRBD1 (5 bases). The CDR3 runs 13 residues. Trimming shortened V by 6 bases and J by 5 bases, and 13 bases separated the two germline ends. In germline, CDR1 is MNHEY, CDR2 SVGAGI. CDR3 bases: TGTGCCAGCAGCCCCCCAGGGAGGACTGAAGCTTTCTTT. As protein: CASSPPGRTEAFF.

This clone was picked up a small number of times. The V and J genes are TRBV27 and TRBJ2-3; TRBD2 matches at 7 bases. Per germline, CDR1 MNHEY and CDR2 SMNVEV (reference sequence). There are 16 residues in the CDR3. The V gene end was trimmed by 6 bases and the J gene end by 2 bases; junction bases not matched to a gene: 11. This CDR3 reads CASRLDGGSPTDTQYF. CDR3 DNA sequence: TGTGCCAGCAGGCTAGATGGCGGGAGCCCCACAGATACGCAGTATTTT.

The V call is TRBV28, the J call TRBJ2-4, with 7 bases fitting TRBD1. CDR1 is MDHEN and CDR2 is SYDVKM in the germline V gene. The trim removed 8 bases at V and 2 bases at J, leaving 9 bases unmatched. The CDR3 sequence is 15 residues long. CDR3 DNA sequence: TGTGCCAGCCAAGGGGGCTGGAGGTCCAAAAACATTCAGTACTTC. Translating gives CASQGGWRSKNIQYF.

As concerns this clone: The same CDR3 arises from other DNA sequences in this sample as well. This rearrangement joins TRBV6-5 to TRBJ2-1; 9 positions match TRBD2. Germline lookup yields CDR1 MNHEY and CDR2 SVGAGI. The CDR3 is 15 residues long. V gave up 3 bases and J gave up 10 bases; unmatched junction bases: 10. The CDR3 nucleotides are TGTGCCAGCAGTTATAGTGCGGGAGGGCCGAGAGAGCAGTTCTTC. It encodes CASSYSAGGPREQFF.

This clone was observed at least ten times. The chain recombines TRBV7-9 with TRBJ1-2; possible D gene TRBD1, 5 bases. Germline V lookup: CDR1 SEHNR, CDR2 FQNEAQ (reference sequence). The CDR3 is 14 amino acids. Trimming shortened V by 6 bases and J by 2 bases, and 13 bases separated the two germline ends. The CDR3 DNA follows: TGTGCCAGCAGTTATGTGCCAGGGAACTATGGCTACACCTTC. Amino acids: CASSYVPGNYGYTF.

This clone was seen more than once but under ten times. The genes are TRBV7-2 and TRBJ2-6; unclear D gene. The CDR3 sequence is 14 residues long. Per germline, CDR1 SGHTA and CDR2 FQGNSA. V lost 4 bases, J lost 4 bases, and 8 bases lay in between. The CDR3 coding sequence is TGTGCCAGCAGCTCCACAACGGGGGCCAACGTCCTGACTTTC. Translating it yields CASSSTTGANVLTF.

This chain connects TRBV19 to TRBJ1-2; 9 nucleotides agree with TRBD1. The CDR3 has 14 amino acids. With V trimmed by 4 bases and J by 8 bases, 8 bases remained unmatched. Germline V gives CDR1 LNHDA, CDR2 SQIVND (reference sequence). The CDR3 loop is CASSRGWDREGYTF. The CDR3 region has the DNA TGTGCCAGTAGTAGAGGTTGGGACAGGGAAGGCTACACCTTC.

This clone turned up a few times. The genes are TRBV29-1 and TRBJ2-3; 7 nucleotides line up with TRBD2. The CDR3 runs to 17 residues. Germline V gene data show CDR1 as SQVTM and CDR2 as ANQGSEA. The junction had 9 bases not matched to a gene; V was cut back by 0 bases and J by 0 bases. The CDR3 nucleotides are TGCAGCGTTGAAGATCCCTGGGAGGGGAAGAGCACAGATACGCAGTATTTT. Protein: CSVEDPWEGKSTDTQYF.

Only a few counts were recorded for this clone. V gene TRBV7-9 combines with J gene TRBJ1-5; D is uncertain. Germline-derived CDR1 and CDR2 are SEHNR and FQNEAQ (reference sequence). Trimming removed 3 bases at V and 5 bases at J, with 5 bases between. The CDR3 totals 12 residues. CDR3 nucleotide sequence: TGTGCCAGCAGCTTCGGAGATCAGCCCCAGCATTTT. Its protein product is CASSFGDQPQHF. The full variable domain, with the rest looked up from reference TRBV7-9 and TRBJ1-5, is DTGVSQNPRHKITKRGQNVTFRCDPISEHNRLYWYRQTLGQGPEFLTYFQNEAQLEKSRLLSDRFSAERPKGSFSTLEIQRTEQGDSAMYLCASSFGDQPQHFGDGTRLSIL.

About this clone: Distinct nucleotide sequences in the sample also encode this CDR3. The chain couples TRBV7-9 to TRBJ1-1; TRBD1 might be the D (5 bases). This CDR3 is built from 13 residues. Germline CDR1 is SEHNR and CDR2 is FQNEAQ (reference sequence). V lost 2 bases and J lost 1, with 5 bases in between. The CDR3 here is CASSLQGNTEAFF. CDR3 bases: TGTGCCAGCAGCTTACAGGGGAACACTGAAGCTTTCTTT.

The V call is TRBV12-5, the J call TRBJ2-2, with D possibly TRBD2 on 5 matching bases. From germline, CDR1 is LGHNT and CDR2 FRNRAP. Between the trimmed V and J ends, which lost 6 bases and 8 bases, there was a span of 13 bases. This CDR3 region has 13 residues. The CDR3 coding sequence is TGTGCTAGTGGACCAGAACTAGGTGGGGAGCTGTTTTTT. It translates to CASGPELGGELFF.

In this sample, this clone turned up a few times. The chain uses TRBV9 and TRBJ2-1; maybe TRBD2 (6 bases). CDR3 length equals 14 residues. V lost 3 bases and J 4 bases, leaving 11 bases between the germline ends. In germline, CDR1 is SGDLS, CDR2 YYNGEE. The DNA for the CDR3 is TGTGCCAGCAGCGAGGGACTGAGATACAATGAGCAGTTCTTC. This gives the protein CASSEGLRYNEQFF.